These 8 T cell receptor beta chains were all obtained from the same sample, sequenced in a study of PD-1 blockade in classical Hodgkin lymphoma. Patients all relapsed after autologous stem cell transplantation, and there was variation in brentuximab vedotin exposure. Generated by immunoSEQ multiplex PCR, the TCRdb table keeps only in-frame clones and is missing some. The sample consists of fewer than 55,000 clones, around nine tenths of them appearing once. The sequencing used peripheral blood mononuclear cells (PBMCs), collected at baseline. These receptors were collected from a human donor with classical Hodgkin lymphoma.

V and J are TRBV2 and TRBJ2-7; a possible D gene is TRBD2 (6 bases). The germline CDR1 and CDR2 sequences are SNHLY and FYNNEI. The CDR3 extends over 12 amino acids. V lost 2 bases, J lost 9 bases, and 11 bases lay in between. DNA of the CDR3: TGTGCCAGCAGTGAAACTAGGAGGGTGCAGTACTTC. Encoded protein: CASSETRRVQYF.

This clone was seen once. The chain combines TRBV4-3 with TRBJ1-5; 7 nucleotides match TRBD1. The CDR3 loop spans 17 amino acids. CDR1 and CDR2 (germline): LGHNA, YSLEER. V dropped 0 bases and J dropped 2; count of bases not matched to a gene: 7. CDR3 sequence (DNA): TGCGCCAGCAGCCAAGATCGACAGGGCGGTGGCAATCAGCCCCAGCATTTT. The encoded protein is CASSQDRQGGGNQPQHF.

The chain is built from TRBV9 and TRBJ2-1; 7 positions agree with TRBD2. CDR1 SGDLS and CDR2 YYNGEE come from the germline V gene. This CDR3 is 11 amino acids long. V trimming: 4 bases; J trimming: 10 bases; junction bases outside the gene matches: 2. The CDR3 protein is CASSRAGEQFF. CDR3 sequence (DNA): TGTGCCAGCAGCCGAGCGGGGGAGCAGTTCTTC.

This clone occurred once. V is TRBV27 and J is TRBJ1-4; 7 bases match TRBD1. Germline values: CDR1 MNHEY, CDR2 SMNVEV (reference sequence). This CDR3 comprises 17 residues. The ends lost 5 bases at V and 0 bases at J; junction bases unmatched: 9. CDR3 DNA sequence: TGTGCCAGCAGTCCAGGGGGGGGCCCCTCAACTAATGAAAAACTGTTTTTT. Translating it yields CASSPGGGPSTNEKLFF.

The chain has TRBV7-2 and TRBJ1-1; D perhaps matches TRBD1 (5 bases). V lost 2 bases, J lost 4 bases, and 8 bases lay in between. Looked up from germline, CDR1 is SGHTA and CDR2 is FQGNSA. The length of the CDR3 is 13 residues. CDR3 nucleotides: TGTGCCAGCAGCTTACTTGGGGCCACTGAAGCTTTCTTT. This gives the protein CASSLLGATEAFF.

The chain couples TRBV5-1 to TRBJ1-1; 8 nucleotides agree with TRBD1. Germline CDR1 is SGHRS and CDR2 is YFSETQ. With 4 bases clipped from V and 5 bases from J, the junction kept 13 bases outside the gene matches. The CDR3 length is 16 residues. CDR3 region: CASSVAPTGGRTEAFF. As DNA, the CDR3 is TGCGCCAGCAGCGTGGCCCCCACAGGGGGTCGAACTGAAGCTTTCTTT.

V usage is TRBV4-3 and J usage is TRBJ1-4, with a possible D match to TRBD1 (5 bases). CDR1 and CDR2 (germline): LGHNA, YSLEER. V lost 1 base, J lost 7 bases, and 13 bases lay in between. This CDR3 has 15 residues. The CDR3 DNA is TGCGCCAGCAGCCAAGCGGGGGACTTGGCTGAAAAACTGTTTTTT. It is translated as CASSQAGDLAEKLFF.

The rearrangement links TRBV15 to TRBJ2-7, with D perhaps matching TRBD2 (7 bases). In germline, CDR1 is LNHNV, CDR2 YYDKDF (reference sequence). Trimming took 3 bases from V and 1 from J, leaving 19 bases between them. This CDR3 has 17 residues. This chain's CDR3 is CATSSVGGGPQSYEQYF. CDR3 DNA sequence: TGTGCCACCAGCAGCGTGGGGGGGGGCCCCCAATCCTACGAGCAGTACTTC. Based on the CDR3 plus reference TRBV15 and TRBJ2-7, the full variable domain is DAMVIQNPRYQVTQFGKPVTLSCSQTLNHNVMYWYQQKSSQAPKLLFHYYDKDFNNEADTPDNFQSRRPNTSFCFLDIRSPGLGDTAMYLCATSSVGGGPQSYEQYFGPGTRLTVT.